This TCR beta chain was captured in a study of T cell responses to AZD1222 COVID-19 vaccine. Profiled with immunoSEQ multiplex PCR; TCRdb holds only in-frame clones, not every one. The data hold 150,000 to 200,000 clones, with about 87% observed a single time. Germline loops: CDR1 LGHNA, CDR2 YSLEER. The CDR3 is 14 residues long. Trimming removed 4 bases at V and 9 bases at J, with 13 bases between. The specimen was peripheral blood, collected on day 0 of MenACWY control vaccination. This receptor was identified in an adult in good health. J is TRBJ1-6 and V is TRBV4-3, with D maybe TRBD1 (5 bases). The CDR3 loop reads CASSPRAGGSPLHF. The CDR3 nucleotides read TGCGCCAGCAGCCCCCGGGCCGGGGGTTCACCCCTCCACTTT.